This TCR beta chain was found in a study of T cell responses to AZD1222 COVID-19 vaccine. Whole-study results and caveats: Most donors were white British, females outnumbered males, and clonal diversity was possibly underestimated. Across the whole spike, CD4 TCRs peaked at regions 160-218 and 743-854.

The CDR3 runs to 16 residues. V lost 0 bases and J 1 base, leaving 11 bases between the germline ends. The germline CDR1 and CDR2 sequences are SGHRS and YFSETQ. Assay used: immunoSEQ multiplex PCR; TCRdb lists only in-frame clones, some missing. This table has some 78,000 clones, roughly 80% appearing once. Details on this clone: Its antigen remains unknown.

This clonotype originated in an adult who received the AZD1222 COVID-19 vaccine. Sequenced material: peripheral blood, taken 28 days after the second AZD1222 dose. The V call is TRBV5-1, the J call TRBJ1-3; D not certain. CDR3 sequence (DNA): TGCGCCAGCAGCTTGGGGGCCCGGGTGTCTGGAAACACCATATATTTT. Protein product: CASSLGARVSGNTIYF.